This TCR gamma chain was sequenced in a study of human gamma delta and Vdelta1 T cells (dated by TCRdb to the late 2010s). In terms of the full investigation: The study examined Delta One T cells, which are Vd1+ gamma-delta T cells, as cytotoxic effectors against acute myeloid leukemia.

A word on this clone: Its recognized antigen is unknown. Per-base qualities were not stored, and no clone one base away is much larger.

The library was produced with PCR. The sequencing machine was an Illumina MiSeq. TCRdb called clones afresh from the public reads with CATT; identical DNA rows were later merged. A total of around 4,500 gamma-chain clones appear in this sample, around a third of them only once. Together, the top ten hold about 2.7% of the sample. On the study overall, not on this receptor specifically: Polyclonality and broad cytotoxic targeting of acute myeloid leukemia were reported for Delta One T cells.

The CDR3 goes from the cysteine to the phenylalanine over 12 residues. Just CDR3 DNA is preserved here, 36 bases in frame from base 1. CDR1 EGSTGY and CDR2 YDSYTSSV are derived from the germline V gene. Relative to germline, V is missing 4 bases and J is missing 9 bases, with 9 bases of the junction outside any gene match. The sequence was collected from a human donor in good health. Sequencing was carried out using Vdelta1 gamma-delta T cells from blood grown in culture (DOT cells). The intended sense of this specimen's cell subset or site label: Delta One T cells, in vitro expanded/differentiated Vd1+ gamma-delta T cells. The V and J genes are TRGV4 and TRGJ1 or TRGJ2. The CDR3 region: CATWERYAKKLF. The DNA is TGTGCCACCTGGGAAAGGTATGCTAAGAAACTCTTT.